Detailed here is one T cell receptor beta chain. There is no known antigen for this receptor. No base quality information exists; no much larger clone differs at one position. The sample belongs to a study of ipilimumab plus nivolumab after autologous stem cell transplantation (dated by TCRdb to the early 2020s). With respect to the entire study: The median number of doses received by trial patients was four or five for ipilimumab and fewer than 10 for nivolumab. The myeloma cohort included high-risk transplant-naive patients and patients relapsing within 3 years of a first autologous transplant. The intent-to-treat population of the trial was made up of 30 to 35 patients. Patients in the trial were undergoing autologous transplant and had high-risk diffuse large B cell lymphoma, mature T cell lymphoma, or multiple myeloma. Study-wide findings and limitations: The authors stated that profiles of the T cell receptor repertoire, regulatory T cell phenotype and gut microbiota provided a biologic rationale for studying this approach further. Combined checkpoint inhibition appeared tolerable as post-transplant consolidation, according to the authors' conclusion.

The CDR3 sequence holds 15 residues, the cysteine and phenylalanine included. Left in the record is the CDR3 DNA by itself, 45 bases read in frame from the first base. V is cut back by 3 bases and J by 5 bases, with 8 bases in the junction unmatched. CDR1 and CDR2, looked up from the germline V gene (reference sequence), are MNHEY and SMNVEV. Ipilimumab was given at 1 mg/kg intravenously on day 1 of selected weeks, and checkpoint therapy started 14 to 28 days after autologous transplant. Nivolumab was given at 3 mg/kg intravenously on day 1 of weeks 1, 4, 7, 10, and every two weeks through week 26. This was a Phase Ib clinical trial that tested ipilimumab plus nivolumab, given as combined checkpoint inhibition, for consolidation following autologous stem cell transplantation. Receptor libraries were prepared by the immunoSEQ multiplex PCR assay. The table was pulled from immuneACCESS by TCRdb, which kept in-frame rearrangements only. Such tables lose some clones; where checked, under half of the loss comes from unresolved V genes, and the rest has no known cause. The sample table records fewer than 45,000 clones; about 92% of these occur just once. Jointly, the top ten make up 0.75% to 1% of the sample.

In this chain, TRBV27 is recombined with TRBJ2-5, with 8 bases aligning to TRBD2. The sequence was collected from a male donor with multiple myeloma. The sequencing here drew on PBMCs, taken in a trial of ipilimumab plus nivolumab as post-transplant consolidation. The DNA reads TGTGCCAGCAGTTTCGGGGGGGCGCAGAAGGAGACCCAGTACTTC. Its translation is CASSFGGAQKETQYF.